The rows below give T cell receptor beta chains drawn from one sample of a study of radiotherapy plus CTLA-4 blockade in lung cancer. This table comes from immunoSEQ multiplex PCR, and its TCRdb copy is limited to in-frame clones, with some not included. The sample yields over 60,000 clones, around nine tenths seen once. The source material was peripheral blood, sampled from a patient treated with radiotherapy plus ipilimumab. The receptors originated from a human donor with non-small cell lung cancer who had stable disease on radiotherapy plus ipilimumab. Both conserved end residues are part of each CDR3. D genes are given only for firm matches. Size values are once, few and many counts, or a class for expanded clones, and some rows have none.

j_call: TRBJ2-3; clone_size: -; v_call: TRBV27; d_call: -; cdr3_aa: CASRGVGDTQYF; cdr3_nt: TGTGCCAGCAGGGGGGTGGGGGATACGCAGTATTTT
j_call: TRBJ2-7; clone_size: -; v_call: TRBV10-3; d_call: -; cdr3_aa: CAISTGDEQYF; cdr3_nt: TGTGCCATCTCCACCGGGGACGAGCAGTACTTC
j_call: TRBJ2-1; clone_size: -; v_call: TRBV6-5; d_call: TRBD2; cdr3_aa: CASSYQRGEQFF; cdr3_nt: TGTGCCAGCAGTTACCAGCGGGGGGAGCAGTTCTTC
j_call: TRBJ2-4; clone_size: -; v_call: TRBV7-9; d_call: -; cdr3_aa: CASSLGSNIQYF; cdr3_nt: TGTGCCAGCAGCCTCGGGTCAAACATTCAGTACTTC
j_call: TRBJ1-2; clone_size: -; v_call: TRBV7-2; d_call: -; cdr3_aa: CASSLADTRGGLYGYTF; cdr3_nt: TGTGCCAGCAGCTTAGCTGATACCCGAGGTGGCCTCTATGGCTACACCTTC
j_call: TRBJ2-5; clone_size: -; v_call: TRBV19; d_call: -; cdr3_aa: CASSTGTSRGETQYF; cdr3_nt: TGTGCCAGTAGTACCGGGACTTCCAGGGGAGAGACCCAGTACTTC
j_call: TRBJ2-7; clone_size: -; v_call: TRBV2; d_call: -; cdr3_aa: CASSDQSTGAYEQYF; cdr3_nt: TGTGCCAGCAGTGATCAATCTACAGGAGCCTACGAGCAGTACTTC
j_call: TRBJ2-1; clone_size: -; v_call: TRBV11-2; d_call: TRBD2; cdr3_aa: CASSLPGLAGHEQFF; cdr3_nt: TGTGCCAGCAGCTTGCCGGGACTAGCGGGACATGAGCAGTTCTTC
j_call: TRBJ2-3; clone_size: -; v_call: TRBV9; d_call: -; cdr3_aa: CASSVEARGTDTQYF; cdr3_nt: TGTGCCAGCAGCGTAGAGGCCCGCGGGACAGATACGCAGTATTTT
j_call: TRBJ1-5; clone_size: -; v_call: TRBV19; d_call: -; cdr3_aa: CASSPRPGRPDQPQHF; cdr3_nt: TGTGCCAGTAGTCCCCGTCCGGGGAGGCCCGATCAGCCCCAGCATTTT
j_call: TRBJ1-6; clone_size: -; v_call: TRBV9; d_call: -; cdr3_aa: CASSVATGSSYNSPLHF; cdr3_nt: TGTGCCAGCAGCGTAGCTACAGGGAGCTCCTATAATTCACCCCTCCACTTT
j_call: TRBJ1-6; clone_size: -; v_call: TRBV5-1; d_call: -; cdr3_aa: CASSLLLRGMGTRNSPLHF; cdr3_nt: TGCGCCAGCAGCTTGTTGCTCAGGGGTATGGGGACAAGAAATTCACCCCTCCACTTT
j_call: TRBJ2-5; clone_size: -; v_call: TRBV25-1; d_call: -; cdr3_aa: CASQTSPLETQYF; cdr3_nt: TGTGCCAGCCAAACTAGCCCGTTAGAGACCCAGTACTTC
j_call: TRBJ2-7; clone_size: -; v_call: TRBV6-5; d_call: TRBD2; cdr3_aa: CASKSSGSYEQYF; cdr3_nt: TGTGCCAGCAAGTCTAGCGGGAGCTACGAGCAGTACTTC
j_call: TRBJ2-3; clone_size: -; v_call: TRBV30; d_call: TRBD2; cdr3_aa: CAWIRTSGKSADTQYF; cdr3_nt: TGTGCCTGGATTAGGACTAGCGGGAAAAGTGCAGATACGCAGTATTTT
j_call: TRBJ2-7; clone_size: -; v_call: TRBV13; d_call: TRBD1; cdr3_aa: CASSFGTGAGEQYF; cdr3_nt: TGTGCCAGCAGCTTTGGGACAGGGGCGGGCGAGCAGTACTTC
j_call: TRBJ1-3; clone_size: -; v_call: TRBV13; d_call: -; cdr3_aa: CASSGTATISGNTIYF; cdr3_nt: TGTGCCAGCAGTGGAACCGCAACCATCTCTGGAAACACCATATATTTT
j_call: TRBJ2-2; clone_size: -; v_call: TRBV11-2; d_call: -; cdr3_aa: CASSLDLVNTGELFF; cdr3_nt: TGTGCCAGCAGCTTAGATTTGGTAAACACCGGGGAGCTGTTTTTT
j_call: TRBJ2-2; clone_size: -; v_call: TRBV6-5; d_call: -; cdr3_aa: CASSYSRGGELFF; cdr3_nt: TGTGCCAGCAGTTACTCAAGGGGCGGGGAGCTGTTTTTT
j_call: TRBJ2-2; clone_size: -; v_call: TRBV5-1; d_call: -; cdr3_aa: CASSFESGELFF; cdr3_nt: TGCGCCAGCAGCTTCGAATCCGGGGAGCTGTTTTTT
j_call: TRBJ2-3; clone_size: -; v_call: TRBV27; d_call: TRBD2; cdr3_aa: CASSSPTSDGTQYF; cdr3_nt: TGTGCCAGCAGTTCTCCTACTAGCGACGGTACGCAGTATTTT
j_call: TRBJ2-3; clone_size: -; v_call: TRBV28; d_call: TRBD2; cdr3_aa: CASSFSGSGKADTQYF; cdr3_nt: TGTGCCAGCAGTTTTAGCGGGAGTGGTAAGGCAGATACGCAGTATTTT
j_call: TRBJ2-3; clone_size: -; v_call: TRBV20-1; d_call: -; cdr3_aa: CSASSVDTQYF; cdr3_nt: TGCAGTGCTAGTTCCGTAGATACGCAGTATTTT
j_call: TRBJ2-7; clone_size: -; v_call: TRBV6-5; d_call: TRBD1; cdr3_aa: CASSERGPYEQYF; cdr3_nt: TGTGCCAGCAGTGAAAGGGGGCCGTACGAGCAGTACTTC
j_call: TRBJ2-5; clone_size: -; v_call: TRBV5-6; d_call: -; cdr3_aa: CASSRTGLGKETQYF; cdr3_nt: TGTGCCAGCAGCCGCACAGGGTTGGGGAAAGAGACCCAGTACTTC
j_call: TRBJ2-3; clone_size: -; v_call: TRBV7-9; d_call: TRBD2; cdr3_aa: CASSLRGGSSDTQYF; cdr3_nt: TGTGCCAGCAGCTTACGGGGGGGATCATCAGATACGCAGTATTTT
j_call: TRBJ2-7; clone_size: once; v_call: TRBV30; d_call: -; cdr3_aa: CAWSPRGDEQYF; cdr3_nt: TGTGCCTGGAGTCCACGAGGGGACGAGCAGTACTTC
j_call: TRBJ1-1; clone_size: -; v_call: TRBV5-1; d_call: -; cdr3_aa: CASSLFSGVKRPEAFF; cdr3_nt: TGCGCCAGCAGCTTGTTTTCCGGGGTAAAAAGGCCTGAAGCTTTCTTT
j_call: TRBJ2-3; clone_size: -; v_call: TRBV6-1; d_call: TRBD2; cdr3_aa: CASSESSSGRAIYTQYF; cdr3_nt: TGTGCCAGCAGTGAATCCTCAAGCGGGAGGGCCATCTATACGCAGTATTTT
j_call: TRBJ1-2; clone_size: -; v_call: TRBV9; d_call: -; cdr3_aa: CASSATGSNYGYTF; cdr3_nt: TGTGCCAGCAGCGCAACGGGGTCTAACTATGGCTACACCTTC